This TCR beta chain appears in the sequencing data of a study of cytomegalovirus exposure and HLA in healthy donors. Overall study results and limits: Some V segments, TRBV6-2 and TRBV6-3 among them, were indistinguishable and were therefore excluded. Among the CMV-associated chains, a few were confirmed in vitro as specific for CMV antigens.

The PCR used 60 Vbeta and 13 Jbeta primers. Sequencing was performed with immunoSEQ multiplex PCR; in TCRdb, only in-frame clones are kept and a portion is missing. In the table there are approximately 150,000 clones, 75% to 90% of which are singletons. The V and J ends lost 3 bases and 6 bases respectively, with 9 bases between them. The CDR3 is made up of 13 amino acids. In germline, CDR1 is SGHTA, CDR2 FQGNSA. Unrecorded immune exposures were likely, despite nominal health at sampling. In regard to this clone: The antigen remains undetermined.

Specimen: PBMCs. The chain combines TRBV7-2 with TRBJ1-5; D might be TRBD1 (5 bases). This clonotype was sampled from a woman aged 25-40 years in good health and CMV-seronegative. The CDR3 spells CASSFSQGQPQHF. The CDR3 nucleotides read TGTGCCAGCAGCTTCTCCCAGGGTCAGCCCCAGCATTTT.